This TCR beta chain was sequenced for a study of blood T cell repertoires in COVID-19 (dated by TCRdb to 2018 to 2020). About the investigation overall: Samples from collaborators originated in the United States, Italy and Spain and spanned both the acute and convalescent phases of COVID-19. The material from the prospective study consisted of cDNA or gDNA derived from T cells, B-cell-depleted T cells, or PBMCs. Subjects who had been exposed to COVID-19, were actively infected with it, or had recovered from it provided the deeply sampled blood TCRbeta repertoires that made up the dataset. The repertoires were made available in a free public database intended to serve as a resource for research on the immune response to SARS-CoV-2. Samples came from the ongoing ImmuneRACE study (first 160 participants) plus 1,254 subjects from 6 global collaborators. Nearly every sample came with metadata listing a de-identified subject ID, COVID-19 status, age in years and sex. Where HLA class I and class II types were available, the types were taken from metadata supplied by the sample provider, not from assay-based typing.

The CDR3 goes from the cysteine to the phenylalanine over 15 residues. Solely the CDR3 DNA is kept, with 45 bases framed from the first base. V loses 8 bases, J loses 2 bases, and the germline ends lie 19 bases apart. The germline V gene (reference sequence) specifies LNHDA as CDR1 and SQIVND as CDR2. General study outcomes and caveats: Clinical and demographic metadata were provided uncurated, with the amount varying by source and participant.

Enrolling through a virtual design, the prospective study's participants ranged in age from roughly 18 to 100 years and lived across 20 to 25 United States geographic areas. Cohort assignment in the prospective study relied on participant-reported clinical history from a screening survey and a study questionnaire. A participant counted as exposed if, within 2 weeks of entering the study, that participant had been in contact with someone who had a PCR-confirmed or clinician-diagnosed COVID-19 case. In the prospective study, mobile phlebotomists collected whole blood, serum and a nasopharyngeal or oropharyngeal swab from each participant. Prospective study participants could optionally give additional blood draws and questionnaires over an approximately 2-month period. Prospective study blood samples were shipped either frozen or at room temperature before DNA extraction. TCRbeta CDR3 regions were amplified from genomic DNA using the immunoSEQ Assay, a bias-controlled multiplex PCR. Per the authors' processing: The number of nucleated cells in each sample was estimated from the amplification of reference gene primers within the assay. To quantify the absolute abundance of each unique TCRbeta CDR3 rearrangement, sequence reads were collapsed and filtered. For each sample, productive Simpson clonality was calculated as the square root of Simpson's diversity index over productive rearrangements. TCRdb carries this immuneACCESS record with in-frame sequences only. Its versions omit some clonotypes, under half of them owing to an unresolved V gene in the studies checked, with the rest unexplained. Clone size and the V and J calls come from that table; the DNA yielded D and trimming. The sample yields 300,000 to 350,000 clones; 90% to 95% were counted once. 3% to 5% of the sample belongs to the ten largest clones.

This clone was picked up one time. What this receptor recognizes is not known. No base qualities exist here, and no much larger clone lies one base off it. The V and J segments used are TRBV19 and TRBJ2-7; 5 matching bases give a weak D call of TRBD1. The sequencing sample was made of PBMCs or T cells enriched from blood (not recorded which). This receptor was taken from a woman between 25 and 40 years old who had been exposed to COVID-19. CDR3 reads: CASSPLPRVTYEQYF. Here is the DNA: TGTGCCAGTTCTCCACTACCCAGGGTCACCTACGAGCAGTACTTC.